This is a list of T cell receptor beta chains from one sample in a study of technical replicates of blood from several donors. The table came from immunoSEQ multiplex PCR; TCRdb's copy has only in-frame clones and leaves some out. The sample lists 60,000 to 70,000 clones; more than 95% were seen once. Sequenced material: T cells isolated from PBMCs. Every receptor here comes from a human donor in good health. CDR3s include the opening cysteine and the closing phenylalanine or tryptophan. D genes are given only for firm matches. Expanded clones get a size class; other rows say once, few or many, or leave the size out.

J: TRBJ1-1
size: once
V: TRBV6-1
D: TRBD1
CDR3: CASSEALDRTGDLIAEAFF
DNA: TGTGCCAGCAGTGAAGCGCTGGATAGGACAGGGGACCTAATAGCTGAAGCTTTCTTT

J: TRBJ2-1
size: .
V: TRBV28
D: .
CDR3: CASVYGDEQFF
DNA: TGTGCCAGCGTTTACGGGGATGAGCAGTTCTTC

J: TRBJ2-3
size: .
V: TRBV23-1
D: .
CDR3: CASSQVGRWAYF
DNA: TGCGCCAGCAGTCAAGTGGGGCGTTGGGCGTATTTT

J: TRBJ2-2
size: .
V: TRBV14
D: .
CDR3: CASSLVQTGRTGELFF
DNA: TGTGCCAGCAGCCTAGTTCAGACAGGTCGGACCGGGGAGCTGTTTTTT

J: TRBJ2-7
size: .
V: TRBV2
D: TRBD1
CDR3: CASTGRDRGLEQYF
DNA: TGTGCCAGCACCGGCCGGGACAGGGGTCTCGAGCAGTACTTC

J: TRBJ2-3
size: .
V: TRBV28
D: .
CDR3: CASRRDSTDTQYF
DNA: TGTGCCAGCAGAAGGGACTCCACAGATACGCAGTATTTT

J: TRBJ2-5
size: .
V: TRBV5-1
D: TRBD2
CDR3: CASSLGLLAGGTEETQYF
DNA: TGCGCCAGCAGCTTGGGACTCCTAGCGGGGGGAACGGAAGAGACCCAGTACTTC

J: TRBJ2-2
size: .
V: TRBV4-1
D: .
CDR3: CASSLSANTGELFF
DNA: TGCGCCAGCAGCCTATCCGCGAACACCGGGGAGCTGTTTTTT

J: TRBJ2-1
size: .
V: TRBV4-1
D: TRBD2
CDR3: CASSHLGLAGGPRNNEQFF
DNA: TGCGCCAGCAGCCACCTTGGACTAGCGGGAGGGCCGAGGAACAATGAGCAGTTCTTC

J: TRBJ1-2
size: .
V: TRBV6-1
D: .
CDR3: CASSEAGGAYGYTF
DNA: TGTGCCAGCAGTGAAGCAGGGGGAGCCTATGGCTACACCTTC

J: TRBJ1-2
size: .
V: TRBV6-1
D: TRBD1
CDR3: CASSLDRARGYGYTF
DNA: TGTGCCAGCAGTTTGGACAGGGCCCGGGGCTATGGCTACACCTTC

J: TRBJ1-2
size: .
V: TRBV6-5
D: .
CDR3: CASKGRREGYGYTF
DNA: TGTGCCAGCAAAGGTCGGAGGGAAGGCTATGGCTACACCTTC

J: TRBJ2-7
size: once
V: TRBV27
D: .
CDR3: CASSFIGDEQYF
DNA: TGTGCCAGCAGTTTTATAGGGGATGAGCAGTACTTC

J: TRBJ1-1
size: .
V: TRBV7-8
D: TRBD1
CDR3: CASSLVGQDTEAFF
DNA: TGTGCCAGCAGCTTAGTGGGACAGGACACTGAAGCTTTCTTT

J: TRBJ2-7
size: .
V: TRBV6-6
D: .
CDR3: CASSPQENSYEQYF
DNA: TGTGCCAGCAGTCCACAGGAAAACTCCTACGAGCAGTACTTC

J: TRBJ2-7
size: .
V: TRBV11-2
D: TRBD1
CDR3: CASSPDRTGRYEQYF
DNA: TGTGCCAGCAGCCCGGACAGGACTGGTAGGTACGAGCAGTACTTC

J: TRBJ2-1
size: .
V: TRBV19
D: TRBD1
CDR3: CASSLRDRRGYNEQFF
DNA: TGTGCCAGTAGTTTGAGGGACAGGAGAGGTTACAATGAGCAGTTCTTC

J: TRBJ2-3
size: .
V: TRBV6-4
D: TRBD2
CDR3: CASSEASGAADTQYF
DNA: TGTGCCAGCAGTGAAGCTAGCGGGGCTGCAGATACGCAGTATTTT

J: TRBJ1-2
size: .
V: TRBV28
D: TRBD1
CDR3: CASRWTGQEGGYTF
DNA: TGTGCCAGCAGGTGGACAGGGCAAGAAGGTGGCTACACCTTC

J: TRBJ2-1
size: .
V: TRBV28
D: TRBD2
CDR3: CASSLVTSGGFYNEQFF
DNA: TGTGCCAGCAGTTTGGTGACTAGCGGGGGGTTTTACAATGAGCAGTTCTTC

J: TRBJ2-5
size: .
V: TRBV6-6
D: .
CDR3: CASSYLGQRETQYF
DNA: TGTGCCAGCAGTTACCTAGGACAGCGGGAGACCCAGTACTTC

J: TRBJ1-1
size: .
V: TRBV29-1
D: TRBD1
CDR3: CSVEQGDRRREAFF
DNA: TGCAGCGTTGAACAGGGGGACCGTCGAAGAGAAGCTTTCTTT

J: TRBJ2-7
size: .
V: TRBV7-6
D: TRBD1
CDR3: CASSPFTGAYEQYF
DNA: TGTGCCAGCAGCCCCTTCACAGGGGCCTACGAGCAGTACTTC

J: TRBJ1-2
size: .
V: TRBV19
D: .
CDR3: CASTIAEDYGYTF
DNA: TGTGCCAGTACCATCGCAGAAGACTATGGCTACACCTTC

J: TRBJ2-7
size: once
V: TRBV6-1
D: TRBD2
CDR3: CASQYGLGLHEQYF
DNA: TGTGCCAGCCAATATGGACTAGGGCTGCACGAGCAGTACTTC

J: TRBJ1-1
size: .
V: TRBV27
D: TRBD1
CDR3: CASSLDRAEAFF
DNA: TGTGCCAGCAGTCTTGACAGGGCTGAAGCTTTCTTT

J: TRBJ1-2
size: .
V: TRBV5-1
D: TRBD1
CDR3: CASSLQGTGDGYTF
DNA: TGCGCCAGCAGCTTACAAGGGACAGGGGATGGCTACACCTTC

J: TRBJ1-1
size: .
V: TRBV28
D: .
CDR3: CASSPRLWGRGGAFF
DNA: TGTGCCAGCAGTCCGCGTTTATGGGGGCGCGGTGGAGCTTTCTTT

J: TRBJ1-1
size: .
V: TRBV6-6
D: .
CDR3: CASSPSKGTFGTEAFF
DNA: TGTGCCAGCAGCCCCTCTAAGGGGACATTCGGCACTGAAGCTTTCTTT

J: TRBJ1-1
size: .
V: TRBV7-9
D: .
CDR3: CASSLYGPGGMNTEAFF
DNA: TGTGCCAGCAGCTTATACGGTCCCGGCGGCATGAACACTGAAGCTTTCTTT

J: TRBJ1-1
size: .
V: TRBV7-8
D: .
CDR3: CASSLGEGTASEAFF
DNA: TGTGCCAGCAGCTTAGGGGAGGGGACGGCCAGTGAAGCTTTCTTT